This TCR beta chain was found in a study of T cell responses to AZD1222 COVID-19 vaccine. Comment on this clone: What it binds is unknown.

Profiled with immunoSEQ multiplex PCR; TCRdb holds only in-frame clones, not every one. The sample holds some 120,000 clones, around 89% seen once. Study-level results: Across the whole spike, CD4 TCRs peaked at regions 160-218 and 743-854. A mostly white British donor set with more females was recruited, and clonal diversity was possibly underestimated. Baseline serostatus was positive in only six AZD1222 recipients. Repertoire sampling happened only post peak T cell response.

There are 15 residues in the CDR3. Germline values: CDR1 SGHAT, CDR2 FQNNGV. V lost 1 base and J 1 base, leaving 7 bases between the germline ends. The origin of this receptor is an adult in good health. This chain joins TRBV11-2 and TRBJ2-2; D possibly corresponds to TRBD2 (5 bases). Specimen: peripheral blood, collected on day 0 of MenACWY control vaccination. As DNA, the CDR3 is TGTGCCAGCAGCTTAGCTGCGGGGAACACCGGGGAGCTGTTTTTT. It translates to CASSLAAGNTGELFF.